Below, 28 T cell receptor beta chains from the same sample are listed, as sequenced in a study of radiation and T cells in renal cell carcinoma (TCRdb year 2020). The time point label, read with the paper, signifies: blood 2 weeks post-SBRT. The treatment or condition label here, explained by the study, means: 15 Gy SBRT to primary tumor, nephrectomy 4 weeks later. Libraries came from the immunoSEQ multiplex PCR assay. What TCRdb holds here is the immuneACCESS table cut down to in-frame rearrangements. Part of the clones is not present; checked against another copy, under half of the missing clones reflect an unresolved V gene, and the others are unexplained. Present in this sample are 60,000 to 80,000 clones, 82% of which were seen just once. Of the sample, roughly 6.3% is held by the ten largest clones. Material: blood, obtained from a patient whose treatment included radiotherapy and nephrectomy. These receptors were taken from a man in his sixties with renal cell carcinoma.

This clone came up once. This sequence joins TRBV4-3 and TRBJ1-4, with 9 positions matching TRBD1. The germline gives CDR1 LGHNA, CDR2 YSLEER. The CDR3 covers 16 residues. V was clipped by 1 base and J by 7 bases; unmatched bases: 7. Written as DNA, the CDR3 is TGCGCCAGCAGCCAAGGGGGGGGGACAGGGACTGAAAAACTGTTTTTT. This codes for CASSQGGGTGTEKLFF.

The rearrangement joins TRBV6-5 to TRBJ2-1, with D tentatively TRBD2 (5 bases). The CDR3 totals 15 residues. With 2 bases removed from V and 0 bases from J, the gap between germline ends came to 8 bases. The germline CDR1 and CDR2 sequences are MNHEY and SVGAGI. The CDR3 DNA reads TGTGCCAGCAGTTACAGGGAGAGCTCCTACAATGAGCAGTTCTTC. This translates into CASSYRESSYNEQFF.

The chain couples TRBV4-2 to TRBJ2-1; the match to TRBD2 covers 11 bases. V was clipped by 1 base and J by 4 bases; unmatched bases: 6. There are 17 residues in the CDR3. Germline CDR1 reads LGHNA; CDR2 reads YNFKEQ. CDR3 sequence: CASSQGALAGAYNEQFF. The DNA for the CDR3 is TGTGCCAGCAGCCAAGGGGCACTAGCGGGAGCTTACAATGAGCAGTTCTTC.

In this sample, this clone turned up a few times. The CDR3, as DNA: TGTGCTAGTGGTTTTAGTAACTATGGCTACACCTTC. It codes for CASGFSNYGYTF. The chain is built from TRBV12-5 and TRBJ1-2; D gene unclear. The CDR3 sequence is 12 residues long. Between the trimmed V and J ends, which lost 3 bases and 1 base, there was a span of 3 bases. Germline assignment: CDR1 LGHNT and CDR2 FRNRAP.

The V call is TRBV2, the J call TRBJ1-5, with no clear D. The CDR3 runs to 15 residues. The germline gives CDR1 SNHLY, CDR2 FYNNEI. Trimming shortened V by 1 base and J by 5 bases, and 12 bases separated the two germline ends. CDR3 coding DNA: TGTGCCAGCAGTGAAGAACTTACCACACATCAGCCCCAGCATTTT. This sequence encodes CASSEELTTHQPQHF.

This clone has more than one count but fewer than ten. The V gene is TRBV4-2, the J gene TRBJ1-3; possible D gene TRBD1, 6 bases. The V end lost 0 bases, the J end lost 1 base, and 10 bases lay between the germline ends. The CDR3 has 16 residues. CDR1 and CDR2 from the germline V gene are LGHNA and YNFKEQ. This chain's CDR3 is CASSQDLGGSGNTIYF. Written as DNA, the CDR3 is TGTGCCAGCAGCCAAGATTTAGGGGGGTCTGGAAACACCATATATTTT.

The chain combines TRBV7-2 with TRBJ2-2; D gene unclear. This CDR3 is built from 14 residues. CDR1 and CDR2 (germline): SGHTA, FQGNSA. The ends were cut back, 2 bases at V and 0 bases at J, with 4 bases in the middle. The DNA of the CDR3 is TGTGCCAGCAGCTTATCTCCGAACACCGGGGAGCTGTTTTTT. This gives the protein CASSLSPNTGELFF.

This chain joins TRBV11-1 and TRBJ2-5, with TRBD1 matching over 8 bases. J lost 10 bases, V lost 5 bases, and 15 bases had no gene match. This CDR3 spans 15 amino acids. Germline loops: CDR1 SGHAT, CDR2 FQDESV (reference sequence). The CDR3 DNA sequence: TGTGCCAGCAGCCCGGGACAGGTTGTAAAGAAGGTCCAGTACTTC. It encodes CASSPGQVVKKVQYF.

The sample holds a few counts of this clone. The rearrangement uses TRBV18 and TRBJ1-5, with D hard to call. Trimming took 6 bases from V and 3 from J, leaving 12 bases between them. Germline V lookup: CDR1 KGHSH, CDR2 LQKENI. CDR3 length: 14 amino acids. The CDR3 DNA reads as TGTGCCAGCTCCCTCTACAGAGACAATCAGCCCCAGCATTTT. Protein: CASSLYRDNQPQHF.

The rearrangement joins TRBV4-2 to TRBJ1-6; no clear D gene. The CDR3 sequence is 14 residues long. The germline V gene encodes CDR1 LGHNA and CDR2 YNFKEQ. Between the trimmed V and J ends, which lost 3 bases and 4 bases, there was a span of 7 bases. In DNA, the CDR3 is TGTGCCAGCAGCCATGACAATTATAATTCACCCCTCCACTTT. Amino acid sequence: CASSHDNYNSPLHF.

The chain recombines TRBV9 with TRBJ2-5; 10 bases are a match to TRBD2. CDR1 and CDR2 (germline): SGDLS, YYNGEE. The ends lost 4 bases at V and 5 bases at J; junction bases unmatched: 8. This CDR3 has 15 amino acids. Here the CDR3 reads CASSTSSGSHETQYF. DNA of the CDR3: TGTGCCAGCAGCACCTCTAGCGGGAGTCACGAGACCCAGTACTTC.

The J gene is TRBJ2-7, the V gene TRBV7-8; 7 bases line up with TRBD2. Looked up from germline, CDR1 is SGHVS and CDR2 is FQNEAQ. J gave up 4 bases and V 1 base, and 7 bases lay outside the gene matches. The CDR3 is 15 residues long. The CDR3 protein is CASSLEGGRGYEQYF. In nucleotides, the CDR3 is TGTGCCAGCAGCTTAGAGGGCGGGAGAGGGTACGAGCAGTACTTC. The full variable domain, in which reference TRBV7-8 and TRBJ2-7 provide the parts outside the CDR3, is GAGVSQSPRYKVAKRGQDVALRCDPISGHVSLFWYQQALGQGPEFLTYFQNEAQLDKSGLPSDRFFAERPEGSVSTLKIQRTQQEDSAVYLCASSLEGGRGYEQYFGPGTRLTVT.

V usage is TRBV5-1 and J usage is TRBJ2-1, with D maybe TRBD2 (6 bases). This CDR3 has 16 residues. The germline gives CDR1 SGHRS, CDR2 YFSETQ. V lost 0 bases, J lost 3 bases, and 13 bases lay in between. The CDR3 reads CASSLESPGLYNEQFF. The CDR3 nucleotides are TGCGCCAGCAGCTTGGAGAGTCCGGGACTCTACAATGAGCAGTTCTTC.

The V call is TRBV5-4, the J call TRBJ2-2, with a possible D match to TRBD2 (6 bases). This CDR3 has 16 residues. Trimming cost V 1 base and J 0 bases, with 10 bases left between them. Germline values: CDR1 SGHNT, CDR2 YYREEE (reference sequence). CDR3 in amino acids: CASSLTAGPNTGELFF. CDR3 in DNA: TGTGCCAGCAGCTTGACGGCGGGGCCGAACACCGGGGAGCTGTTTTTT.

The V and J genes are TRBV7-9 and TRBJ2-7; a possible D gene is TRBD2 (5 bases). V was shortened by 1 base and J by 7 bases, with 8 bases between the two germline ends. Germline lookup yields CDR1 SEHNR and CDR2 FQNEAQ (reference sequence). The CDR3 runs to 12 residues. Written as DNA, the CDR3 is TGTGCCAGCAGCTTAGTCTCGGGGGAGCAGTACTTC. Translated, it gives CASSLVSGEQYF.

This clone was detected many times. This chain links TRBV30 with TRBJ1-2; D is possibly TRBD1 (5 bases). This CDR3 is 13 amino acids long. Per germline, CDR1 GTSNPN and CDR2 SVGIG (reference sequence). Trimming shortened V by 7 bases and J by 4 bases, and 16 bases separated the two germline ends. In DNA, the CDR3 is TGTGCCTCCTCGAGACCTAGGGGCTATGGCTACACCTTC. It encodes CASSRPRGYGYTF.

This chain uses TRBV25-1 with TRBJ2-2; no clear D gene. Germline V gene data show CDR1 as MGHDK and CDR2 as SYGVNS. The CDR3 extends over 14 amino acids. Trimming took off 5 bases at V and 4 bases at J, with 11 bases between the two ends. CDR3 sequence: CASSTDMGTGELFF. The CDR3 region has the DNA TGTGCCAGCAGTACCGACATGGGCACCGGGGAGCTGTTTTTT.

The rearrangement uses TRBV28 and TRBJ2-2; D unclear. Germline CDR1 is MDHEN and CDR2 is SYDVKM. The CDR3 consists of 14 residues. Trimming removed 4 bases from V and 5 bases from J, with 11 bases in between. CDR3 residues: CASSSSDVTGELFF. The CDR3 region has the DNA TGTGCCAGCAGTTCAAGCGACGTTACCGGGGAGCTGTTTTTT.

This clone has a handful of counts. The chain recombines TRBV10-3 with TRBJ2-2, with TRBD2 identical over 9 bases. The CDR3 is made up of 16 amino acids. Germline V gene sequence: CDR1 ENHRY, CDR2 SYGVKD. V lost 4 bases, J lost 4 bases, and 7 bases stayed unmatched. CDR3 residues: CAISGGLAGSTGELFF. CDR3 coding DNA: TGTGCCATCAGTGGGGGCCTAGCGGGGAGCACCGGGGAGCTGTTTTTT.

The rearrangement uses TRBV19 and TRBJ1-5; 9 nucleotides agree with TRBD1. CDR1 is LNHDA and CDR2 is SQIVND in the germline V gene (reference sequence). The ends lost 7 bases at V and 6 bases at J; junction bases unmatched: 10. The CDR3 runs 15 residues. The CDR3 reads CASTTTGGAGQPQHF. CDR3 DNA: TGTGCCAGTACCACCACAGGGGGCGCGGGTCAGCCCCAGCATTTT.

The rearrangement joins TRBV15 to TRBJ2-3, with TRBD2 matching 8 bases. Looked up from germline, CDR1 is LNHNV and CDR2 is YYDKDF (reference sequence). CDR3 length: 18 amino acids. The ends lost 0 bases at V and 5 bases at J; junction bases unmatched: 13. CDR3: CATSRDTQGAGGQDTQYF. The CDR3 DNA reads as TGTGCCACCAGCAGAGATACTCAAGGGGCGGGAGGCCAAGATACGCAGTATTTT.

The chain recombines TRBV4-2 with TRBJ2-1; no clear D gene. V lost 2 bases, J lost 6 bases, and 2 bases lay in between. Germline loops: CDR1 LGHNA, CDR2 YNFKEQ. CDR3 length equals 11 residues. The CDR3 DNA reads as TGTGCCAGCAGCCAATCCAATGAGCAGTTCTTC. Translated: CASSQSNEQFF.

The CDR3 nucleotides read TGTGCCGGAACAACTCGACGGGCGGGACTACTTAGCACAGATACGCAGTATTTT. It is translated as CAGTTRRAGLLSTDTQYF. This chain joins TRBV30 and TRBJ2-3, with TRBD2 identical over 7 bases. The V segment lost 8 bases and the J segment 0 bases; nucleotides outside the gene matches: 20. The length of the CDR3 is 18 residues. Per the germline V gene, CDR1 is GTSNPN and CDR2 is SVGIG (reference sequence).

The rearrangement uses TRBV2 and TRBJ2-1, with 9 bases matching TRBD2. V lost 0 bases and J lost 4; bases outside the gene matches: 1. Germline V gene data show CDR1 as SNHLY and CDR2 as FYNNEI. The CDR3 contains 15 residues. This chain's CDR3 is CASSEAGLAYNEQFF. CDR3 bases: TGTGCCAGCAGTGAAGCTGGACTAGCGTACAATGAGCAGTTCTTC.

V usage is TRBV5-1 and J usage is TRBJ2-1; TRBD2 matches at 10 bases. J gave up 6 bases and V 5 bases, and 5 bases lay outside the gene matches. The V gene's germline CDR1 is SGHRS and CDR2 YFSETQ. CDR3 length equals 14 residues. The CDR3 protein is CASSGTSASNEQFF. The CDR3 DNA sequence: TGCGCCAGCAGTGGGACTAGCGCTTCCAATGAGCAGTTCTTC.

The chain uses TRBV2 and TRBJ1-3; 7 nucleotides line up with TRBD1. Germline values: CDR1 SNHLY, CDR2 FYNNEI. The CDR3 has 16 residues. The V gene end was trimmed by 4 bases and the J gene end by 0 bases; junction bases not matched to a gene: 6. DNA for the CDR3: TGTGCCAGCAGTGTAGGGGGCCAGTTCTCTGGAAACACCATATATTTT. Translated, it gives CASSVGGQFSGNTIYF.

This chain connects TRBV28 to TRBJ1-4, with D maybe TRBD1 (6 bases). The CDR3 has 18 residues. CDR1 is MDHEN and CDR2 is SYDVKM in the germline V gene. The V end lost 1 base, the J end lost 8 bases, and 23 bases lay between the germline ends. The CDR3 DNA is TGTGCCAGCAGTTTATCCCCTCATGGGGGCCTCAATGAGGAAAAACTGTTTTTT. Translated: CASSLSPHGGLNEEKLFF.

The genes are TRBV25-1 and TRBJ2-6, with 8 bases lining up with TRBD2. Germline V gene sequence: CDR1 MGHDK, CDR2 SYGVNS. The V gene end was trimmed by 3 bases and the J gene end by 7 bases; junction bases not matched to a gene: 2. The CDR3 sequence is 14 residues long. CDR3 sequence: CASSDGGGANVLTF. As DNA, the CDR3 is TGTGCCAGCAGTGACGGGGGGGGAGCCAACGTCCTGACTTTC.